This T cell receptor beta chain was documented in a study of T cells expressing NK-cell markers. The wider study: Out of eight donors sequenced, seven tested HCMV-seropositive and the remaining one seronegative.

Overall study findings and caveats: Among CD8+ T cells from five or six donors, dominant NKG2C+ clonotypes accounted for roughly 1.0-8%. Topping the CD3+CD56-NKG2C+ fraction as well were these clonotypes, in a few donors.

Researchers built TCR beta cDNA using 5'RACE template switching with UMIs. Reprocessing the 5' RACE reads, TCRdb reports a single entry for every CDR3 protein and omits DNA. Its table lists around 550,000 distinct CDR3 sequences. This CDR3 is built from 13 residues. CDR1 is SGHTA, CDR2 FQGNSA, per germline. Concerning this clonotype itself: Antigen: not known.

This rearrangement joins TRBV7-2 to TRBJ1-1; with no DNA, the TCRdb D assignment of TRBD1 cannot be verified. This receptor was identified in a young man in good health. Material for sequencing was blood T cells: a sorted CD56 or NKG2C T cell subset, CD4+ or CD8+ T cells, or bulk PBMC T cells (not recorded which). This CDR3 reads CASSFDRDRRAFF.